These T cell receptor beta chains were read from a single sample in a study of OX40 agonist ivuxolimab in advanced cancers. Assay: immunoSEQ multiplex PCR; the TCRdb copy retains only in-frame clones and omits some. The table includes about 45,000 clones, 89% detected once. Sequencing was performed on CD4+ or CD8+ T cells sorted from blood, taken in a trial of the OX40 agonist ivuxolimab. The receptors stem from an adult with an advanced solid tumor such as melanoma, head and neck, liver or kidney cancer. The CDR3 runs from the conserved cysteine through the conserved F or W. The order of the fields is clone size, D gene, V gene, J gene, CDR3 DNA, CDR3 protein. The D gene is left open where the match is weak. The size of a clone is reported for some rows only, either as once, few or many, or as a class for expanded clones.

clone size: NA
D gene: NA
V gene: TRBV19
J gene: TRBJ1-2
CDR3 DNA: TGTGCCAGTATGTCAAGTTCAGCTAACTATGGCTACACCTTC
CDR3 protein: CASMSSSANYGYTF

clone size: NA
D gene: NA
V gene: TRBV18
J gene: TRBJ2-7
CDR3 DNA: TGTGCCAGCTCGCCGGGAGGGACAGGACTCTACGAGCAGTACTTC
CDR3 protein: CASSPGGTGLYEQYF

clone size: NA
D gene: TRBD2
V gene: TRBV7-9
J gene: TRBJ2-2
CDR3 DNA: TGTGCCAGCAGCTCCCCTAGCGGGGGGGGGAACACCGGGGAGCTGTTTTTT
CDR3 protein: CASSSPSGGGNTGELFF

clone size: NA
D gene: NA
V gene: TRBV7-3
J gene: TRBJ2-6
CDR3 DNA: TGTGCCAGCAGCTTAACGAGTGGTGGGGCCAACGTCCTGACTTTC
CDR3 protein: CASSLTSGGANVLTF

clone size: once
D gene: NA
V gene: TRBV29-1
J gene: TRBJ2-7
CDR3 DNA: TGCAGCGTTGAGGCTAGTCGGAACGAGCAGTACTTC
CDR3 protein: CSVEASRNEQYF

clone size: NA
D gene: NA
V gene: TRBV10-3
J gene: TRBJ1-2
CDR3 DNA: TGTGCCGCCGACCAGGGCGATTCTAACTATGGCTACACCTTC
CDR3 protein: CAADQGDSNYGYTF

clone size: NA
D gene: NA
V gene: TRBV18
J gene: TRBJ1-5
CDR3 DNA: TGTGCCAGCTCACCAGACAGCAATCAGCCCCAGCATTTT
CDR3 protein: CASSPDSNQPQHF

clone size: NA
D gene: NA
V gene: TRBV5-1
J gene: TRBJ2-1
CDR3 DNA: TGCGCCAGCAGCAACGGCGGGAATGAGCAGTTCTTC
CDR3 protein: CASSNGGNEQFF

clone size: once
D gene: NA
V gene: TRBV29-1
J gene: TRBJ2-7
CDR3 DNA: TGCAGCGTTGAAGATCGGGGTGCACCCTCCTACGAGCAGTACTTC
CDR3 protein: CSVEDRGAPSYEQYF

clone size: NA
D gene: NA
V gene: TRBV28
J gene: TRBJ2-7
CDR3 DNA: TGTGCCAGCAGTTTCTGGCAGGGGAGCTCCTACGAGCAGTACTTC
CDR3 protein: CASSFWQGSSYEQYF

clone size: NA
D gene: TRBD1
V gene: TRBV5-6
J gene: TRBJ2-7
CDR3 DNA: TGTGCCAGCACCTGGGACAGGGGTCCCTACGAGCAGTACTTC
CDR3 protein: CASTWDRGPYEQYF

clone size: NA
D gene: TRBD1
V gene: TRBV5-1
J gene: TRBJ1-2
CDR3 DNA: TGCGCCAGCAGCTTGGGACAGGGTCTCAATGGCTACACCTTC
CDR3 protein: CASSLGQGLNGYTF

clone size: NA
D gene: NA
V gene: TRBV27
J gene: TRBJ2-7
CDR3 DNA: TGTGCCAGCAGTTTATCAGGTCCCCCTCGGGAGCAGTACTTC
CDR3 protein: CASSLSGPPREQYF

clone size: few
D gene: NA
V gene: TRBV7-7
J gene: TRBJ2-7
CDR3 DNA: TGTGCCAGCAGCTTGGAGGTGGGCTCCTACGAGCAGTACTTC
CDR3 protein: CASSLEVGSYEQYF

clone size: NA
D gene: TRBD2
V gene: TRBV5-1
J gene: TRBJ2-1
CDR3 DNA: TGCGCCAGCAGCTTGCTCGGGGGGGCCGGCTACAATGAGCAGTTCTTC
CDR3 protein: CASSLLGGAGYNEQFF

clone size: NA
D gene: TRBD2
V gene: TRBV27
J gene: TRBJ2-3
CDR3 DNA: TGTGCCAGCAGTCCTCTAGCGGAGACAGATACGCAGTATTTT
CDR3 protein: CASSPLAETDTQYF

clone size: NA
D gene: NA
V gene: TRBV6-5
J gene: TRBJ2-1
CDR3 DNA: TGTGCCAGCAGTTACTCAGACGGATACAATGAGCAGTTCTTC
CDR3 protein: CASSYSDGYNEQFF

clone size: NA
D gene: NA
V gene: TRBV19
J gene: TRBJ1-1
CDR3 DNA: TGTGCCAGTAGCCCGTCGAGCTTTGAAGCTTTCTTT
CDR3 protein: CASSPSSFEAFF

clone size: NA
D gene: TRBD2
V gene: TRBV5-1
J gene: TRBJ2-5
CDR3 DNA: TGCGCCAGCAGCTTGGTCCTAGCGGGGGGACAAGAGACCCAGTACTTC
CDR3 protein: CASSLVLAGGQETQYF

clone size: NA
D gene: TRBD1
V gene: TRBV27
J gene: TRBJ1-5
CDR3 DNA: TGTGCCAGCAGACCGGGACAGGGGTCCCAGCCCCAGCATTTT
CDR3 protein: CASRPGQGSQPQHF

clone size: NA
D gene: NA
V gene: TRBV10-2
J gene: TRBJ2-7
CDR3 DNA: TGCGCCAGCAGTGAACAGTCGGTCCTAAGCTACGAGCAGTACTTC
CDR3 protein: CASSEQSVLSYEQYF

clone size: NA
D gene: NA
V gene: TRBV7-9
J gene: TRBJ1-4
CDR3 DNA: TGTGCCAGCAGCTCCTCATTGACACGCAGTAATGAAAAACTGTTTTTT
CDR3 protein: CASSSSLTRSNEKLFF

clone size: NA
D gene: TRBD1
V gene: TRBV5-1
J gene: TRBJ2-6
CDR3 DNA: TGCGCCAGCAGCTTTGGACAGGGCGGCTTCGCAGGGGCCAACGTCCTGACTTTC
CDR3 protein: CASSFGQGGFAGANVLTF

clone size: NA
D gene: NA
V gene: TRBV5-1
J gene: TRBJ2-7
CDR3 DNA: TGCGCCAGCAGCTTGGATTTCCGGGGCGACGAGCAGTACTTC
CDR3 protein: CASSLDFRGDEQYF

clone size: NA
D gene: NA
V gene: TRBV4-3
J gene: TRBJ2-7
CDR3 DNA: TGCGCCAGCAGCACACTCGTATCCTACGAGCAGTACTTC
CDR3 protein: CASSTLVSYEQYF

clone size: NA
D gene: NA
V gene: TRBV4-1
J gene: TRBJ1-2
CDR3 DNA: TGCGCCAGCAGCCAAGGGCGTAATGTGGTATATGGCTACACCTTC
CDR3 protein: CASSQGRNVVYGYTF

clone size: NA
D gene: NA
V gene: TRBV5-8
J gene: TRBJ2-7
CDR3 DNA: TGTGCCAGCAGCTTCCTGGTGTGGGAAACTTCCTACGAGCAGTACTTC
CDR3 protein: CASSFLVWETSYEQYF

clone size: NA
D gene: NA
V gene: TRBV29-1
J gene: TRBJ2-2
CDR3 DNA: TGCAGCGTAGCGGCCACCGGGGAGCTGTTTTTT
CDR3 protein: CSVAATGELFF

clone size: NA
D gene: TRBD1
V gene: TRBV11-2
J gene: TRBJ1-5
CDR3 DNA: TGTGCCAGCAGCCTTTTAGCGGCAGGGGGCGGCAATCAGCCCCAGCATTTT
CDR3 protein: CASSLLAAGGGNQPQHF

clone size: NA
D gene: NA
V gene: TRBV30
J gene: TRBJ1-1
CDR3 DNA: TGTGCCTGGAGAAGGAACACTGAAGCTTTCTTT
CDR3 protein: CAWRRNTEAFF

clone size: NA
D gene: NA
V gene: TRBV25-1
J gene: TRBJ1-1
CDR3 DNA: TGTGCCAGCAGCCACGGACGGTACACTGAAGCTTTCTTT
CDR3 protein: CASSHGRYTEAFF

clone size: NA
D gene: NA
V gene: TRBV9
J gene: TRBJ1-1
CDR3 DNA: TGTGCCAGCAGCGTTGGGGGGTCCACTGAAGCTTTCTTT
CDR3 protein: CASSVGGSTEAFF

clone size: NA
D gene: NA
V gene: TRBV10-3
J gene: TRBJ1-2
CDR3 DNA: TGTGCCATCACCCGACAGAGTAACAACTATGGCTACACCTTC
CDR3 protein: CAITRQSNNYGYTF

clone size: NA
D gene: TRBD2
V gene: TRBV7-3
J gene: TRBJ2-1
CDR3 DNA: TGTGCCAGTAGCCTATTAGCGGGGGCCTACAATGAGCAGTTCTTC
CDR3 protein: CASSLLAGAYNEQFF

clone size: NA
D gene: NA
V gene: TRBV6-5
J gene: TRBJ1-2
CDR3 DNA: TGTGCCAGCAAGCAGGGGTCCTATGGCTACACCTTC
CDR3 protein: CASKQGSYGYTF

clone size: NA
D gene: TRBD1
V gene: TRBV18
J gene: TRBJ1-5
CDR3 DNA: TGTGCCAGCTCCCCAGGACAGGGGAATCAGCCCCAGCATTTT
CDR3 protein: CASSPGQGNQPQHF

clone size: NA
D gene: TRBD2
V gene: TRBV7-2
J gene: TRBJ2-7
CDR3 DNA: TGTGCCAGCAGCGAGAAAGGGGGGCGCGGGGGGCCCTACGAGCAGTACTTC
CDR3 protein: CASSEKGGRGGPYEQYF

clone size: NA
D gene: NA
V gene: TRBV27
J gene: TRBJ1-2
CDR3 DNA: TGTGCCAGCGGCCTTACGAGCTCTAACTATGGCTACACCTTC
CDR3 protein: CASGLTSSNYGYTF

clone size: NA
D gene: NA
V gene: TRBV27
J gene: TRBJ2-7
CDR3 DNA: TGTGCCAGCGGTCTCACTCTGGGGTACGAGCAGTACTTC
CDR3 protein: CASGLTLGYEQYF

clone size: NA
D gene: NA
V gene: TRBV10-3
J gene: TRBJ2-2
CDR3 DNA: TGTGCCATCAGTGGCCGGGTTGGGTACGGGAACACCGGGGAGCTGTTTTTT
CDR3 protein: CAISGRVGYGNTGELFF

clone size: NA
D gene: NA
V gene: TRBV6-5
J gene: TRBJ1-2
CDR3 DNA: TGTGCCAGCAGTTTGAGGGCAGTTAACCATGGCTACACCTTC
CDR3 protein: CASSLRAVNHGYTF

clone size: NA
D gene: NA
V gene: TRBV19
J gene: TRBJ2-5
CDR3 DNA: TGTGCCAGTAGTATAAGGGGGGGAGAGACCCAGTACTTC
CDR3 protein: CASSIRGGETQYF

clone size: NA
D gene: NA
V gene: TRBV15
J gene: TRBJ1-6
CDR3 DNA: TGTGCCACCAGCAGAGATTTGGCAGGGGAACCCCTCCACTTT
CDR3 protein: CATSRDLAGEPLHF

clone size: NA
D gene: NA
V gene: TRBV25-1
J gene: TRBJ1-1
CDR3 DNA: TGTGCCAGCAGTGTTGGAGGGGCGATCTATGAAGCTTTCTTT
CDR3 protein: CASSVGGAIYEAFF

clone size: NA
D gene: NA
V gene: TRBV9
J gene: TRBJ1-3
CDR3 DNA: TGTGCCAGCAGCGTAGTTCCCCTCCGGGGTGGATCTGGAAACACCATATATTTT
CDR3 protein: CASSVVPLRGGSGNTIYF

clone size: once
D gene: TRBD2
V gene: TRBV7-9
J gene: TRBJ2-5
CDR3 DNA: TGTGCCAGCAGCCAAAAAGCGGGAGGGCCCGAGACCCAGTACTTC
CDR3 protein: CASSQKAGGPETQYF

clone size: NA
D gene: NA
V gene: TRBV10-2
J gene: TRBJ2-1
CDR3 DNA: TGCGCCAGCAGGACCGGGATACTAGTATATGAGCAGTTCTTC
CDR3 protein: CASRTGILVYEQFF

clone size: NA
D gene: NA
V gene: TRBV7-9
J gene: TRBJ1-3
CDR3 DNA: TGTGCCAGCAGCTGGACCGAGCGCTCTGGAAACACCATATATTTT
CDR3 protein: CASSWTERSGNTIYF